The sequence of this T cell receptor beta chain was determined in a study of CD8+CD57+ T cells in acquired aplastic anemia. At the level of the study: Sorted CD4+ and CD8+ cells gave an average of roughly 3.2 ug of DNA. Study-wide results and caveats: The study identified 25 to 30 CD8+ CDR3 sequences shared by patients and controls. Patients versus controls showed no significant CD8+ Simpson's diversity difference.

CDR1 is LNHDA and CDR2 is SQIVND in the germline V gene (reference sequence). The CDR3 loop spans 13 amino acids. The trim removed 7 bases at V and 7 bases at J, leaving 5 bases unmatched. This clonotype appeared a few times. As yet, its antigen is unknown. By flow cytometry, patients selected for sequencing had shown an expansion of CD8+CD57+ cells. A severe acquired aplastic anemia diagnosis applied to all patients. Genomic DNA constituted the template upon which TCR beta VDJ and CDR3 profiling was performed. TCRdb redid the calling of the reads with MiXCR, one entry per CDR3 protein. This table holds 250,000 or so distinct CDR3 sequences, around half found once.

The V gene is TRBV19, the J gene TRBJ1-2, with TRBD1 matching over 11 bases. The sample comprised sorted CD4+, CD8+, or CD8+CD57+ T cells (not recorded which) from PBMCs. This clonotype originated in a human donor with aplastic anemia. In DNA form, the CDR3 reads TGTGCCAGTATCTCCGGGACAGGGGGTGGCTACACCTTC. This gives the protein CASISGTGGGYTF.